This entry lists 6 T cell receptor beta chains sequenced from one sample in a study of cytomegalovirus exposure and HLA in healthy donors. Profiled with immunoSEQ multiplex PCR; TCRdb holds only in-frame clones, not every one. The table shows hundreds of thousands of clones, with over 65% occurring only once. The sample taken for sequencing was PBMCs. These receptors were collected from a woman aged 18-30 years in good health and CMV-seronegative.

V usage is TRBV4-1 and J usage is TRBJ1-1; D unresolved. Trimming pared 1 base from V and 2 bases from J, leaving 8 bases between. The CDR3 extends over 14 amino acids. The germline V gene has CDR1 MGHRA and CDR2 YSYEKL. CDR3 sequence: CASSQVYTNTEAFF. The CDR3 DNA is TGCGCCAGCAGCCAAGTATACACCAACACTGAAGCTTTCTTT.

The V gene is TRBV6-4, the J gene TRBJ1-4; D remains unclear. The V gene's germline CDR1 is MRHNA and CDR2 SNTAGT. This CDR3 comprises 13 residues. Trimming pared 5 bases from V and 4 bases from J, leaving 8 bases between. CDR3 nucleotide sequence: TGTGCCAGCAGTCCGGACCTTAATGAAAAACTGTTTTTT. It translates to CASSPDLNEKLFF.

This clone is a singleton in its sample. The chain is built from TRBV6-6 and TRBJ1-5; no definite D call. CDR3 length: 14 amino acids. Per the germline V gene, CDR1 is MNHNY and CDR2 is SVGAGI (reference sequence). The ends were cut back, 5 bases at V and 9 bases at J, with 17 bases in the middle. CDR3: CASSGSGMDSPQHF. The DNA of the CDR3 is TGTGCCAGCAGTGGGTCGGGGATGGATTCGCCCCAGCATTTT.

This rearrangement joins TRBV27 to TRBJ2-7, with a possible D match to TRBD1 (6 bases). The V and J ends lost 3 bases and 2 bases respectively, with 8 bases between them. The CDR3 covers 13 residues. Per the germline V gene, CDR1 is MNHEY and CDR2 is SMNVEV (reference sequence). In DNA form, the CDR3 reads TGTGCCAGCAGTTTCGGGACAACCTACGAGCAGTACTTC. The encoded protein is CASSFGTTYEQYF.

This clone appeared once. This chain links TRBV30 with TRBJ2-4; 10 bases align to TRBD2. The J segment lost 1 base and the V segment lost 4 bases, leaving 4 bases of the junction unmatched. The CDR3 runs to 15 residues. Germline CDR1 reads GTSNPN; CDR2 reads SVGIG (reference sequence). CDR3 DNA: TGTGCCTGGACTAGCGGGAGTACGGCCAAAAACATTCAGTACTTC. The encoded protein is CAWTSGSTAKNIQYF.

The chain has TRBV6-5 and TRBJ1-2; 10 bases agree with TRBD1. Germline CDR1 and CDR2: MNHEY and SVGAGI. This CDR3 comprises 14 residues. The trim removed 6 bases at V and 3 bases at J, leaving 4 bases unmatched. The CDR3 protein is CASSRTGGDYGYTF. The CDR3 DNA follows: TGTGCCAGCAGCAGGACAGGGGGGGACTATGGCTACACCTTC.